This TCR beta chain originates from a study of blood T cell repertoires in COVID-19. Overall study context: Samples came from the United States, Italy and Spain, spanning acute and convalescent COVID-19. T cells, B-cell-depleted T cells, or PBMCs provided the cDNA or gDNA that served as material.

In the original processing: Reference gene primer amplification gave nucleated cell count estimates. Data came from immunoSEQ multiplex PCR; TCRdb stores just in-frame clones and leaves some out. The V and J calls and the clone size are those of that table, but D and trimming were determined from the DNA. Of about 270,000 clones listed, around four fifths are singletons. The CDR3 spans 17 residues. From germline, CDR1 is SGHNT and CDR2 YYREEE (reference sequence). Trimming removed 5 bases at V and 0 bases at J, with 18 bases between. The chain links TRBV5-4 to TRBJ2-1, with D tentatively TRBD2 (5 bases). The source of this sequence is a woman aged 50 to 60 who had recovered from COVID-19. Input material: peripheral blood. CDR3 loop: CASRPEISGSSYNEQFF. CDR3 nucleotide sequence: TGTGCCAGCAGACCCGAGATTAGTGGGAGCTCCTACAATGAGCAGTTCTTC.